The 26 T cell receptor beta chains below come from one sample, sequenced in a study of CD8+ T cells in alopecia areata listed by TCRdb under 2018. Library prep was done by the immunoSEQ multiplex PCR assay. RNA was extracted from all samples and reverse transcribed into cDNA as template for TCR sequencing. The table was pulled from immuneACCESS by TCRdb, which kept in-frame rearrangements only. Such tables lose some clones; where checked, under half of the loss comes from unresolved V genes, and the rest has no known cause. Here the sample has 98,000 or so clones; 50% to 60% occur a single time. The ten largest make up more than 20% of the sample. Sequencing input: NKG2D-low CD8+ T cells sorted from blood. What this sample's cell subset or site label stands for: sorted CD8+ NKG2D-low blood T cells. The receptors come from a human donor with alopecia areata.

This clone is labeled as medium-sized. The rearrangement joins TRBV6-6 to TRBJ2-1; D perhaps matches TRBD1 (6 bases). Trimming took off 2 bases at V and 10 bases at J, with 9 bases between the two ends. In germline, CDR1 is MNHNY, CDR2 SVGAGI (reference sequence). The CDR3 has 12 residues. The CDR3 DNA reads as TGTGCCAGCAGTTACCCGGGACACGAGCAGTTCTTC. Amino acids: CASSYPGHEQFF.

This chain links TRBV5-6 with TRBJ2-3; D tentatively reads TRBD1 or TRBD2 (5 bases each). V shed 3 bases and J shed 0 bases, with 8 bases lying between them. Germline CDR1 reads SGHDT; CDR2 reads YYEEEE. The CDR3 contains 14 residues. The CDR3 sequence is CASSWGTSTDTQYF. CDR3 coding DNA: TGTGCCAGCAGCTGGGGGACGAGCACAGATACGCAGTATTTT.

This chain joins TRBV6-5 and TRBJ2-7; 8 positions match TRBD1. The CDR3 length is 15 residues. In germline, CDR1 is MNHEY, CDR2 SVGAGI. The V gene end was trimmed by 2 bases and the J gene end by 6 bases; junction bases not matched to a gene: 9. CDR3 sequence (DNA): TGTGCCAGCAGTTACATCGGGACAGGTCTGAGCGAGCAGTACTTC. Translated, it gives CASSYIGTGLSEQYF.

The rearrangement joins TRBV7-2 to TRBJ2-7; D possibly corresponds to TRBD1 (6 bases). This CDR3 spans 15 amino acids. Per the germline V gene, CDR1 is SGHTA and CDR2 is FQGNSA. Deletions cut 3 bases from V and 5 bases from J, with 17 bases between. The CDR3 sequence is CASSFSPGALNEQYF. In nucleotides, the CDR3 is TGTGCCAGCAGCTTCTCCCCAGGGGCGCTGAACGAGCAGTACTTC.

The chain recombines TRBV13 with TRBJ2-2; D is unresolved. The V gene lost 7 bases and the J gene lost 7 bases, with 7 bases spanning the gap. CDR1 and CDR2 (germline): PRHDT, FYEKMQ (reference sequence). There are 11 residues in the CDR3. The CDR3 coding sequence is TGTGCCAGCACGGAGCTCGGGGAGCTGTTTTTT. It is translated as CASTELGELFF.

The V and J genes are TRBV11-2 and TRBJ1-1; D call uncertain. V was cut by 5 bases and J by 7 bases, with 14 bases left in between. CDR1 is SGHAT and CDR2 is FQNNGV in the germline V gene. The CDR3 is 13 amino acids. DNA of the CDR3: TGTGCCAGCAGCCGGGGTCCCCAAGATGAAGCTTTCTTT. Its translation is CASSRGPQDEAFF.

The CDR3 loop is CASSAGAYEQYF. In DNA, the CDR3 is TGTGCCAGCAGTGCGGGGGCTTACGAGCAGTACTTC. V gene TRBV6-5 combines with J gene TRBJ2-7; maybe TRBD2 (7 bases). Germline V gene sequence: CDR1 MNHEY, CDR2 SVGAGI. CDR3 length equals 12 residues. V lost 5 bases and J 4 bases, leaving 9 bases between the germline ends.

The sample holds one count of this clone. The chain couples TRBV29-1 to TRBJ2-3; 10 bases line up with TRBD2. J gave up 6 bases and V 6 bases, and 3 bases lay outside the gene matches. The CDR3 runs to 12 residues. CDR1 and CDR2 from the germline V gene are SQVTM and ANQGSEA. For the CDR3, the DNA is TGCAGCGTAACGGGACTAGCGGATACGCAGTATTTT. The encoded protein is CSVTGLADTQYF.

The chain employs TRBV11-2 and TRBJ2-5, with 10 bases that match TRBD1. This CDR3 is 17 amino acids long. V lost 5 bases to trimming and J lost 5 bases; unmatched junction nucleotides: 14. Germline lookup yields CDR1 SGHAT and CDR2 FQNNGV. CDR3 nucleotide sequence: TGTGCCAGCAGCCCAAAGCCCCGGGACAGGGGTTCGGAGACCCAGTACTTC. It yields the protein CASSPKPRDRGSETQYF.

This clone came up a few times. The chain combines TRBV28 with TRBJ2-3; D is possibly TRBD1 or TRBD2 (5 bases each). V lost 8 bases to trimming and J lost 1 base, with 13 bases between them. This CDR3 has 14 residues. Germline CDR1 and CDR2: MDHEN and SYDVKM. The CDR3 spells CASRSLGGTDTQYF. DNA of the CDR3: TGTGCCAGCCGTAGCTTGGGGGGCACAGATACGCAGTATTTT.

The chain links TRBV5-1 to TRBJ2-3; D gene ambiguous. Per germline, CDR1 SGHRS and CDR2 YFSETQ. The CDR3 sequence is 14 residues long. V lost 4 bases to trimming and J lost 0 bases, with 9 bases between them. CDR3 bases: TGCGCCAGCAGCGTATCCACTAGCACAGATACGCAGTATTTT. Encoded protein: CASSVSTSTDTQYF.

The rearrangement uses TRBV19 and TRBJ2-5, with a weak D call TRBD2 (6 bases). The CDR3 has 16 residues. The germline gives CDR1 LNHDA, CDR2 SQIVND (reference sequence). The ends were cut back, 4 bases at V and 1 base at J, with 16 bases in the middle. This CDR3 reads CASSTDGSGTQETQYF. CDR3 DNA sequence: TGTGCCAGTAGTACCGACGGGAGCGGAACCCAAGAGACCCAGTACTTC.

In its sample, this clone was seen a few times. This sequence joins TRBV29-1 and TRBJ2-5; 8 bases match TRBD2. V shed 6 bases, J shed 4 bases, and the junction held 13 bases outside the gene matches. CDR1 SQVTM and CDR2 ANQGSEA come from the germline V gene. This CDR3 is 15 amino acids long. CDR3 residues: CSVTSPGGKGETQYF. CDR3 nucleotide sequence: TGCAGCGTGACGTCCCCGGGGGGGAAGGGAGAGACCCAGTACTTC.

The V and J genes are TRBV2 and TRBJ2-7; 12 positions match TRBD1. The ends lost 5 bases at V and 0 bases at J; junction bases unmatched: 5. The CDR3 is 16 residues long. Germline V gives CDR1 SNHLY, CDR2 FYNNEI. For the CDR3, the DNA is TGTGCCAGCAGTCCGGGACAGGGGGCTGACTCCTACGAGCAGTACTTC. The encoded protein is CASSPGQGADSYEQYF.

The chain carries TRBV28 and TRBJ2-7; 10 nucleotides align to TRBD2. This CDR3 contains 12 residues. The germline gives CDR1 MDHEN, CDR2 SYDVKM. CDR3 in amino acids: CAAAGGPYEQYF. DNA of the CDR3: TGTGCTGCAGCGGGAGGGCCCTACGAGCAGTACTTC.

The chain carries TRBV7-8 and TRBJ1-4, with TRBD1 matching 8 bases. CDR3 size: 15 residues. V shed 2 bases, J shed 2 bases, and the junction held 1 base outside the gene matches. Germline-derived CDR1 and CDR2 are SGHVS and FQNEAQ. CDR3 coding DNA: TGTGCCAGCAGCTTATGGACAGGGACTAATGAAAAACTGTTTTTT. Translation gives CASSLWTGTNEKLFF.

The CDR3 reads CASNSEGIGNTEAFF. The CDR3 coding sequence is TGTGCCAGCAACTCGGAAGGAATAGGGAACACTGAAGCTTTCTTT. The chain links TRBV7-9 to TRBJ1-1; no definite D call. V was trimmed by 7 bases and J by 1 base, leaving 16 bases between them. The CDR3 loop spans 15 amino acids. The germline gives CDR1 SEHNR, CDR2 FQNEAQ (reference sequence).

This chain joins TRBV18 and TRBJ1-1; D unclear. The germline gives CDR1 KGHSH, CDR2 LQKENI. Trimming stripped 5 bases from V and 3 bases from J, with 10 bases between. There are 13 residues in the CDR3. The CDR3 coding sequence is TGTGCCAGCTCAGGGGAACGAGACACTGAAGCTTTCTTT. Its translation: CASSGERDTEAFF. The whole variable domain, remainder taken from reference TRBV18 and TRBJ1-1, is NAGVMQNPRHLVRRRGQEARLRCSPMKGHSHVYWYRQLPEEGLKFMVYLQKENIIDESGMPKERFSAEFPKEGPSILRIQQVVRGDSAAYFCASSGERDTEAFFGQGTRLTVV.

This clone was seen once. The rearrangement uses TRBV5-1 and TRBJ2-7, with D hard to call. CDR3 length: 13 amino acids. CDR1 is SGHRS, CDR2 YFSETQ, per germline. The V gene lost 3 bases and the J gene lost 5 bases, with 12 bases spanning the gap. The CDR3 DNA follows: TGCGCCAGCAGCTCCTACCGAGGCAACGAGCAGTACTTC. It codes for CASSSYRGNEQYF.

The chain couples TRBV28 to TRBJ2-5, with 9 bases that match TRBD1. Trimming removed 2 bases from V and 0 bases from J; junction bases left unmatched: 7. The CDR3 sequence is 17 residues long. Germline CDR1 and CDR2: MDHEN and SYDVKM. The CDR3 DNA sequence: TGTGCCAGCAGTTTAGCCGGGACAGGGACGTACCAAGAGACCCAGTACTTC. Translation gives CASSLAGTGTYQETQYF.

This clone has at least ten counts. The chain joins TRBV28 to TRBJ2-7; D is possibly TRBD1 (6 bases). The V gene lost 4 bases and the J gene lost 1 base, with 14 bases spanning the gap. Germline V lookup: CDR1 MDHEN, CDR2 SYDVKM. This CDR3 contains 15 residues. Written as DNA, the CDR3 is TGTGCCAGCAGTTCGATCCAGGGGTTTTCCTACGAGCAGTACTTC. This translates into CASSSIQGFSYEQYF.

The rearrangement links TRBV13 to TRBJ1-4; D ambiguous. The CDR3 loop spans 15 amino acids. CDR1 and CDR2 from the germline V gene are PRHDT and FYEKMQ (reference sequence). Trimming left V 4 bases short and J 7 bases short, with 16 bases between. The CDR3 DNA is TGTGCCAGCAGCTCCACGCCACAACCCGGTGAAAAACTGTTTTTT. Translation gives CASSSTPQPGEKLFF.

This clone was recorded a few times. The genes are TRBV28 and TRBJ2-7; 10 nucleotides align to TRBD2. The CDR3 consists of 13 residues. Germline assignment: CDR1 MDHEN and CDR2 SYDVKM. V lost 9 bases, J lost 1 base, and 3 bases stayed unmatched. CDR3 loop: CASVAGGSYEQYF. CDR3 DNA sequence: TGTGCCAGTGTAGCGGGAGGATCCTACGAGCAGTACTTC.

This clone was observed a few times. This chain links TRBV6-6 with TRBJ1-4; D unresolved. The ends were cut back, 2 bases at V and 6 bases at J, with 16 bases in the middle. Germline V gene lookup returns CDR1 MNHNY and CDR2 SVGAGI (reference sequence). The CDR3 extends over 16 amino acids. The CDR3 DNA follows: TGTGCCAGCAGTTACCCCATAGCCCGGAGGGATGAAAAACTGTTTTTT. Its protein is CASSYPIARRDEKLFF.

This clone was seen a handful of times. This rearrangement joins TRBV19 to TRBJ2-3; D gene uncertain. This CDR3 has 12 amino acids. Germline V CDR1 and CDR2: LNHDA, SQIVND (reference sequence). The V gene lost 7 bases and the J gene lost 3 bases, with 8 bases spanning the gap. The CDR3 spells CASNIGTDTQYF. CDR3 nucleotide sequence: TGTGCCAGTAACATAGGGACAGATACGCAGTATTTT.

The gene calls are TRBV6-1 and TRBJ2-7; 7 bases fit TRBD2. Germline V gives CDR1 MNHNS, CDR2 SASEGT. The CDR3 totals 13 residues. V shed 3 bases and J 5 bases; nucleotides not matched to a gene: 4. The CDR3 DNA sequence: TGTGCCAGCAGTGAGCGGGAGATCGACGAGCAGTACTTC. The encoded protein is CASSEREIDEQYF.